This T cell receptor (beta chain) appears in the sequencing data of a study of blood T cells in healthy people across ages. Isolation yielded PBMCs, at least 6 million per sample, in every case. Alongside a J-beta primer mix, a sample-barcoded 5' primer served in a second PCR lasting roughly 6 to 11 cycles. MiXCR, applied by TCRdb to the 5' RACE reads, yields one record per CDR3 protein. The data hold hundreds of thousands of distinct CDR3 sequences, with 25% observed a single time. The same sample was also studied in work on T cells of mothers and their children. This second report adds: cDNA was synthesized from all extracted RNA at around 1.5 ug per reaction. Overlap ran slightly, non-significantly higher for related than unrelated mother-child pairs.

This TCR was recovered from a boy between 5 and 17 years old in good health. Input material: blood.

CDR3 protein: CASSSGDSAYEQYF. CDR3 nucleotides: TGTGCCAGCAGTTCCGGGGACAGTGCCTACGAGCAGTACTTC. This rearrangement joins TRBV27 to TRBJ2-5; 7 nucleotides match TRBD1. TRBJ2-7 matches the DNA end more closely, so the J call is doubtful. CDR3 length: 14 residues. CDR1 is MNHEY and CDR2 is SMNVEV in the germline V gene (reference sequence).